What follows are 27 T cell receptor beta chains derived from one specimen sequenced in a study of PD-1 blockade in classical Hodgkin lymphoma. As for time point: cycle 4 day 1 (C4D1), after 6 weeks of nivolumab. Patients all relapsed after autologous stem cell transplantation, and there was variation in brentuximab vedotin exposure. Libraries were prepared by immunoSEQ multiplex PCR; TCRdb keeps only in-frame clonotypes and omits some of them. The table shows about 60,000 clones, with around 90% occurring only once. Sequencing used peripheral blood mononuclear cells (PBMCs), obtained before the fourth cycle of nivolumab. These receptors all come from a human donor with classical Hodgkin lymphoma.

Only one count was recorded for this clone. The CDR3, as DNA: TGCGCCAGCAGCCAAGCCCCCCTGGAGGATGGAAACACCATATATTTT. Amino acids: CASSQAPLEDGNTIYF. The chain joins TRBV4-1 to TRBJ1-3; D unresolved. This CDR3 is built from 16 residues. The V end lost 1 base, the J end lost 3 bases, and 13 bases lay between the germline ends. Germline CDR1 MGHRA, CDR2 YSYEKL.

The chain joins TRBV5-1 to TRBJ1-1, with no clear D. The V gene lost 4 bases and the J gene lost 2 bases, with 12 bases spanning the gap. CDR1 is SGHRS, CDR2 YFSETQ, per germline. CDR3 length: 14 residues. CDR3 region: CASSAHPSNTEAFF. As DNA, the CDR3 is TGCGCCAGCAGCGCCCATCCTAGTAACACTGAAGCTTTCTTT.

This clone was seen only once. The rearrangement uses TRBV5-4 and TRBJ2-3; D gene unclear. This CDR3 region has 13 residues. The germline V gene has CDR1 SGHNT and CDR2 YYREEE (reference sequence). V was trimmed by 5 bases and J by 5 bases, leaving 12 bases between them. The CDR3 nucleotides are TGTGCCAGCAGTTTTGACGGAAGAGATACGCAGTATTTT. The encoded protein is CASSFDGRDTQYF.

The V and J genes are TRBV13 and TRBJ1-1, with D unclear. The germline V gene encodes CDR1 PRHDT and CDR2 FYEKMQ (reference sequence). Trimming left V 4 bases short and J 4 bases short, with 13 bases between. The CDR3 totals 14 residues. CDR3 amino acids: CASSSVTGGTEAFF. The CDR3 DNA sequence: TGTGCCAGCAGCTCGGTGACTGGCGGCACTGAAGCTTTCTTT.

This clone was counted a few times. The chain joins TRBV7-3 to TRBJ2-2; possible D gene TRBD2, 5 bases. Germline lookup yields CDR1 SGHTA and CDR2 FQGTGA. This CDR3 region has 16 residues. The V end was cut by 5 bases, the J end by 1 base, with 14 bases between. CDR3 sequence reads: CASSEKASLNTGELFF. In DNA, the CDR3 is TGTGCCAGCAGCGAAAAGGCTAGCCTGAACACCGGGGAGCTGTTTTTT.

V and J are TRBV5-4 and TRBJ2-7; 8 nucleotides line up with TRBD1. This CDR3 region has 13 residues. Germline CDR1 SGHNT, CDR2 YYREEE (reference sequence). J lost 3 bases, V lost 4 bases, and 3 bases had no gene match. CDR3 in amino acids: CASSGGQGYEQYF. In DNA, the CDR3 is TGTGCCAGCAGCGGCGGACAGGGCTACGAGCAGTACTTC.

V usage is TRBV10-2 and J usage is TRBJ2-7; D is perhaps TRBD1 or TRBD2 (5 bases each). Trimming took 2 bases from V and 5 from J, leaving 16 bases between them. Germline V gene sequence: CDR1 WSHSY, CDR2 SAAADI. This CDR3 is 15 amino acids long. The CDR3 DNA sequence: TGCGCCAGCAGTGAGAAGTGGGCAGGGACGGACGAGCAGTACTTC. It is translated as CASSEKWAGTDEQYF.

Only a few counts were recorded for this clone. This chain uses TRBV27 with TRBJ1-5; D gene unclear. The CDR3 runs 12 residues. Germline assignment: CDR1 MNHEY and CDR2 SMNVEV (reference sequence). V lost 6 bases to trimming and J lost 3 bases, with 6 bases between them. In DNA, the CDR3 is TGTGCCAGCAGACGACTCAATCAGCCCCAGCATTTT. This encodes CASRRLNQPQHF.

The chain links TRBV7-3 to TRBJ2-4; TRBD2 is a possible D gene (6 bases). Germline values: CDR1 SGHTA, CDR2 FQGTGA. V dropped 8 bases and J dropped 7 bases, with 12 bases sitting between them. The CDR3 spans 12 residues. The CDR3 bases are TGTGCCAGCGGGGAGGAAGCTAACATTCAGTACTTC. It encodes CASGEEANIQYF.

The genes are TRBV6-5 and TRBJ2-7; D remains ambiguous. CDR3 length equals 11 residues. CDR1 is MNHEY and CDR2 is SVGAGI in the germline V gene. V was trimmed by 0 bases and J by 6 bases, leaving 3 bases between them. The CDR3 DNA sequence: TGTGCCAGCAGTTACTCGACCGAGCAGTACTTC. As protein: CASSYSTEQYF.

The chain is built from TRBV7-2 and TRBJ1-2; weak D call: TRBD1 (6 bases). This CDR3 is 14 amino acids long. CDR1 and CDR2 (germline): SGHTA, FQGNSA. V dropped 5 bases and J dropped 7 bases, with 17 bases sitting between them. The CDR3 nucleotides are TGTGCCAGCAGCGCTATGGGTGGGGGGCCTGGCTACACCTTC. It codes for CASSAMGGGPGYTF. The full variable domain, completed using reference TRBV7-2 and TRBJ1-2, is GAGVSQSPSNKVTEKGKDVELRCDPISGHTALYWYRQSLGQGLEFLIYFQGNSAPDKSGLPSDRFSAERTGGSVSTLTIQRTQQEDSAVYLCASSAMGGGPGYTFGSGTRLTVV.

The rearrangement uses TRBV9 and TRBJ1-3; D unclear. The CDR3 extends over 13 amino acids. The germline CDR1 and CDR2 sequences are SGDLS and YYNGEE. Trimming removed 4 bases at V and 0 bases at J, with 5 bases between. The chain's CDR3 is CASSQSSGNTIYF. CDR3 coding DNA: TGTGCCAGCAGCCAATCCTCTGGAAACACCATATATTTT.

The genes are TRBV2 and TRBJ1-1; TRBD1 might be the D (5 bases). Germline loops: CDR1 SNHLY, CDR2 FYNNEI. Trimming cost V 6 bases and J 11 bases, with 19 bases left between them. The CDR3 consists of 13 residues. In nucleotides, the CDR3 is TGTGCCAGCAGGGAGGGCAGGGTGGCGAGGGCTTTCTTT. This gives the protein CASREGRVARAFF.

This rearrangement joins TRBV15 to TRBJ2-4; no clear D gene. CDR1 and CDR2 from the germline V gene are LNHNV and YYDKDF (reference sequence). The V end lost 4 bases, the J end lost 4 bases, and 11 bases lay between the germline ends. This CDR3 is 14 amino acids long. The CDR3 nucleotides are TGTGCCACCAGCAAGGTTCAGGTTAAAAACATTCAGTACTTC. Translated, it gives CATSKVQVKNIQYF.

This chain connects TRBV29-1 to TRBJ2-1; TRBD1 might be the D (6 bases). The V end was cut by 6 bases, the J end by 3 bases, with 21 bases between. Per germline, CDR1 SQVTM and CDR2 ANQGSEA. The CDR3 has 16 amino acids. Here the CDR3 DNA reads TGCAGCGTCGTTTTGAATGCAGGGGATTTCTACAATGAGCAGTTCTTC. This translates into CSVVLNAGDFYNEQFF.

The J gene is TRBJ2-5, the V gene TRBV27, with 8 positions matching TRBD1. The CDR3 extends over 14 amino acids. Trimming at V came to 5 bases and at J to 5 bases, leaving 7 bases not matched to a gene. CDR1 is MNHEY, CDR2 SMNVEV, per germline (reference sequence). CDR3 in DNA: TGTGCCAGCAGTATCAATCGGGACAGGGAGACCCAGTACTTC. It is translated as CASSINRDRETQYF.

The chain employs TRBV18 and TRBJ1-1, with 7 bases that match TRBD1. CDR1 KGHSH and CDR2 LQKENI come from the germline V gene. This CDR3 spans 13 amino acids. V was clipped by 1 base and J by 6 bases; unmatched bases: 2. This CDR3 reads CASSPLQGAEAFF. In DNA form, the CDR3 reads TGTGCCAGCTCACCACTCCAGGGGGCTGAAGCTTTCTTT.

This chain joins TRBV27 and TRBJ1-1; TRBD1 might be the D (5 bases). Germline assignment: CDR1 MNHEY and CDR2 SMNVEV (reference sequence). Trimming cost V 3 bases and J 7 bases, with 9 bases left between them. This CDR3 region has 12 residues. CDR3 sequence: CASSFTDSEAFF. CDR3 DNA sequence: TGTGCCAGCAGTTTTACAGACAGTGAAGCTTTCTTT.

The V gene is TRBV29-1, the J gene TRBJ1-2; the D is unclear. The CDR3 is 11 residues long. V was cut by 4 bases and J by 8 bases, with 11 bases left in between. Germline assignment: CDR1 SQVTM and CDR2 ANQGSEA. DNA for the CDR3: TGCAGCGTTGCGGCTAGGGAAGGCTACACCTTC. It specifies CSVAAREGYTF. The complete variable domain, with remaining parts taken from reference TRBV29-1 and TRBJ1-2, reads SAVISQKPSRDICQRGTSLTIQCQVDSQVTMMFWYRQQPGQSLTLIATANQGSEATYESGFVIDKFPISRPNLTFSTLTVSNMSPEDSSIYLCSVAAREGYTFGSGTRLTVV.

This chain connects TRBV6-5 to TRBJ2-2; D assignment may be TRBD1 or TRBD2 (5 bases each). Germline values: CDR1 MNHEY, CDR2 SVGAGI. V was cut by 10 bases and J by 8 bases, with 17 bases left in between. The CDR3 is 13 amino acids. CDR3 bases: TGTGCCACCAGGGAGACTTCGGGGGGGGAGCTGTTTTTT. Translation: CATRETSGGELFF.

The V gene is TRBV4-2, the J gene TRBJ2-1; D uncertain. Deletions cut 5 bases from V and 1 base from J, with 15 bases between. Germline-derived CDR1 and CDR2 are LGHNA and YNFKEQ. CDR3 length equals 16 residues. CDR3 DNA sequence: TGTGCCAGCAGCGACTTTTTAGTGGATTCCTACAATGAGCAGTTCTTC. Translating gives CASSDFLVDSYNEQFF.

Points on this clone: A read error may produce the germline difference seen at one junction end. This CDR3 is CASTLNSGATDTQYF. CDR3 DNA: TGTGCCAGCACCTTAAATAGCGGGGCCACAGATACGCAGTATTTT. The V gene is TRBV7-2, the J gene TRBJ2-3, with 8 positions matching TRBD2. Germline V CDR1 and CDR2: SGHTA, FQGNSA. The length of the CDR3 is 15 residues.

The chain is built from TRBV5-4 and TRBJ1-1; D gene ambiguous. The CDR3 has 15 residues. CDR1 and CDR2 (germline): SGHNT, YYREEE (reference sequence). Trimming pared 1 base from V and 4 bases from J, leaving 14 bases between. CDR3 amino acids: CASSLSWGLRTEAFF. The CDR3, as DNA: TGTGCCAGCAGCTTGTCGTGGGGTTTGCGCACTGAAGCTTTCTTT.

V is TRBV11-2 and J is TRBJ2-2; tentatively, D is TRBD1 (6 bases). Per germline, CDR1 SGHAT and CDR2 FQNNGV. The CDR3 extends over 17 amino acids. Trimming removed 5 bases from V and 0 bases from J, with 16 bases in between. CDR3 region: CASSPSGWTANTGELFF. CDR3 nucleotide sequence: TGTGCCAGCAGCCCTTCGGGATGGACAGCGAACACCGGGGAGCTGTTTTTT.

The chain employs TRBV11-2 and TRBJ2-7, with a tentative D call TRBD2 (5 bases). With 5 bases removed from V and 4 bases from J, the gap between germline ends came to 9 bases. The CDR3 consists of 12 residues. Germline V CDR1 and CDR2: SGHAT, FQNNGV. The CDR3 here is CASSQDSYEQYF. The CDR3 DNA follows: TGTGCCAGCAGCCAGGACTCTTACGAGCAGTACTTC.

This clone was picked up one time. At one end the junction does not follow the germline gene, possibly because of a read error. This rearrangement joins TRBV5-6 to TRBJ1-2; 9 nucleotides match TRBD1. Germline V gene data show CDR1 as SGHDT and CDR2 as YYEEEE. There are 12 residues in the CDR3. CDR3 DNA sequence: TGTGCCGGCAGCGTACAGGGGGCAGGCTACACCTTC. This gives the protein CAGSVQGAGYTF.

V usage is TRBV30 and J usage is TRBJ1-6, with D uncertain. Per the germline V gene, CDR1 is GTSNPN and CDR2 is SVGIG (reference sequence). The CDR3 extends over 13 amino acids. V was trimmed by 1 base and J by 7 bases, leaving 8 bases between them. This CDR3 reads CAWSGRANSPLHF. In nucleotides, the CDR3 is TGTGCCTGGAGTGGACGGGCGAATTCACCCCTCCACTTT.